The rows below give T cell receptor beta chains drawn from one sample of a study of cytomegalovirus exposure and HLA in healthy donors. Only in-frame clones appear in the TCRdb table, and some are missing; sequencing was by immunoSEQ multiplex PCR. This table holds 210,000 or so clones, approximately 79% found once. Sequencing was carried out using PBMCs. The receptors were gathered from a man aged 18 to 30 in good health and CMV-seronegative. Each CDR3 is given with its conserved first and last residue. The D gene is left open where the match is weak. The size field is filled for only some rows; it gives once, few, many or a size class.

size: few; J: TRBJ2-3; D: TRBD2; length: 16; V: TRBV6-4; DNA: TGTGCCAGCAGGGGTGTTAGCGGGGGAAGCACAGATACGCAGTATTTT; CDR3: CASRGVSGGSTDTQYF
size: .; J: TRBJ2-7; D: .; length: 13; V: TRBV9; DNA: TGTGCCAGCAGCGCCAACAGGGTAGGCGAGCAGTACTTC; CDR3: CASSANRVGEQYF
size: .; J: TRBJ1-5; D: .; length: 14; V: TRBV6-5; DNA: TGTGCCAGCAGTTACTCGCCGGGCAATCAGCCCCAGCATTTT; CDR3: CASSYSPGNQPQHF
size: .; J: TRBJ2-7; D: .; length: 17; V: TRBV5-1; DNA: TGCGCCAGCAGCAATACTAGCTCACCTACAAGTGGCTACGAGCAGTACTTC; CDR3: CASSNTSSPTSGYEQYF
size: few; J: TRBJ2-7; D: TRBD1; length: 15; V: TRBV6-1; DNA: TGTGCCAGCAGTGAAAAGGGACAGGGTCCCTACGAGCAGTACTTC; CDR3: CASSEKGQGPYEQYF
size: .; J: TRBJ2-7; D: .; length: 11; V: TRBV15; DNA: TGTGCCACCAGCCGGCTCAGGGAACAGTACTTC; CDR3: CATSRLREQYF
size: .; J: TRBJ2-7; D: TRBD2; length: 14; V: TRBV2; DNA: TGTGCCAGCACCTTACTAGCGGGAGACTACGAGCAGTACTTC; CDR3: CASTLLAGDYEQYF
size: once; J: TRBJ2-5; D: TRBD1; length: 17; V: TRBV4-1; DNA: TGCGCCAGCAGCCACCCAAGACACGGACAGGAGCAAGAGACCCAGTACTTC; CDR3: CASSHPRHGQEQETQYF
size: .; J: TRBJ2-7; D: TRBD1; length: 14; V: TRBV7-8; DNA: TGTGCCAGCAGCCCTCGGACAGGGGTCTACGAGCAGTACTTC; CDR3: CASSPRTGVYEQYF
size: .; J: TRBJ2-1; D: .; length: 11; V: TRBV5-4; DNA: TGTGCCAGCAGCTTCGGAGTTGAGCAGTTCTTC; CDR3: CASSFGVEQFF
size: .; J: TRBJ2-5; D: TRBD2; length: 19; V: TRBV19; DNA: TGTGCCAGTAGTATCTGGCGGCCCGACCAGCGGGGGCGGGAAGAGACCCAGTACTTC; CDR3: CASSIWRPDQRGREETQYF
size: .; J: TRBJ2-7; D: TRBD2; length: 15; V: TRBV7-7; DNA: TGTGCTAGCAGCGGGGGGTCGGGCCCCGACTACGAGCAGTACTTC; CDR3: CASSGGSGPDYEQYF
size: .; J: TRBJ2-7; D: TRBD2; length: 16; V: TRBV5-1; DNA: TGCGCCAGCAGCATTGCCGATCCCCGACTAGCGGGAGAGCAGTACTTC; CDR3: CASSIADPRLAGEQYF
size: .; J: TRBJ2-7; D: .; length: 13; V: TRBV6-5; DNA: TGTGCCAGCAGCTCTCCAGCAGGTTACCGGCAGTACTTC; CDR3: CASSSPAGYRQYF
size: once; J: TRBJ2-4; D: .; length: 14; V: TRBV25-1; DNA: TGTGCCAGCAGTGAGTCGGGGAGAAGGAACATTCAGTACTTC; CDR3: CASSESGRRNIQYF
size: .; J: TRBJ1-4; D: .; length: 16; V: TRBV19; DNA: TGTGCCAGTACACCGACAATCCTCCCCACTAATGAAAAACTGTTTTTT; CDR3: CASTPTILPTNEKLFF
size: .; J: TRBJ1-1; D: .; length: 12; V: TRBV19; DNA: TGTGCCAGTAGTCCCAACGGACATGAAGCTTTCTTT; CDR3: CASSPNGHEAFF